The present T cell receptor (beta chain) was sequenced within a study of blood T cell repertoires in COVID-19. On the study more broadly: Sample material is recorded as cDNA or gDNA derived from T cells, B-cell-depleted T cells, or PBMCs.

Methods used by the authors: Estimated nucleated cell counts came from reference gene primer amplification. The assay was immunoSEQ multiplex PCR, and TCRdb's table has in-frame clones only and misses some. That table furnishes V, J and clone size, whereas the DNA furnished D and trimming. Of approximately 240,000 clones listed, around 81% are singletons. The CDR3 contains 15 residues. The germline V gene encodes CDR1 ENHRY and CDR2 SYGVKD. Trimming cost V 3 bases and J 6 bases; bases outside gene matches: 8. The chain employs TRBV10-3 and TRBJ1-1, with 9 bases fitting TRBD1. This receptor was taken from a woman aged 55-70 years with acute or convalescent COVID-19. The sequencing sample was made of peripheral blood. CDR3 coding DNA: TGTGCCATCAGTGAAGGGACAGGGAATCTCGCTGAAGCTTTCTTT. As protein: CAISEGTGNLAEAFF.